This T cell receptor (beta chain) originates from a study of blood T cells in healthy people across ages. About the study: Template switching recovered approximately one barcoded beta molecule for every two T cells. Findings and caveats of the study: It was held that diversity estimates obtained from one million T cells represented underestimates. The study found more naive CD4+ cells and higher diversity in long-lived than aged donors.

Sample-barcoded 5' priming and a J-beta primer mix drove a second PCR of roughly 7 to 11 cycles. TCRdb re-called the 5' RACE reads through MiXCR, storing one row per CDR3 protein. This repertoire shows about 1.8 million distinct CDR3 sequences, just under 50% found once; its top ten account for less than 2.5%. The J segment lost 3 bases and the V segment lost 4 bases, leaving 4 bases of the junction unmatched. In germline, CDR1 is MNHNS, CDR2 SASEGT. The CDR3 runs to 14 residues. Extraction yielded at least 5 micrograms of total RNA per sample. In the case of this clonotype: The antigen is not known.

This chain links TRBV6-1 with TRBJ2-3; 7 bases agree with TRBD1. The sequencing input was blood. This TCR derives from a woman aged 40 to 49 in good health. Here the CDR3 DNA reads TGTGCCAGCAGTGCCGACAGGGTTACAGATACGCAGTATTTT. This codes for CASSADRVTDTQYF.